The rows below give T cell receptor beta chains drawn from one sample of a study of patients and donors after allogeneic stem cell transplantation. Each CDR3 protein is one row after TCRdb ran MiXCR on the RT-PCR reads. The data contain some 960,000 distinct CDR3 sequences, roughly 18% of them singletons. Sequences were obtained from blood, either unsorted or a sorted T cell fraction (not recorded which). These receptors originate from a human donor who was either an allogeneic HSCT recipient or a stem cell or donor lymphocyte infusion donor (not recorded which). It is not recorded whose cells these are; they may come from a transplant donor. Both conserved end residues are trimmed from each CDR3. The D gene is left open where the match is weak. Some rows mark clone size as missing; the rest say once, few, many or name a class of expanded clone.

j_call clone_size d_call v_call cdr3_aa
TRBJ1-6 few NA TRBV3-1 ASSQQFGNNSPLH
TRBJ1-4 NA NA TRBV4-1 ASSQDGITNEKLF
TRBJ2-7 NA NA TRBV20-1 SARATSYEQY
TRBJ1-1 few TRBD1 TRBV10-3 AIRAGGGVAF
TRBJ2-3 NA TRBD1 TRBV19 ASSISRTGSTDTQY
TRBJ2-2 few TRBD2 TRBV6-2/TRBV6-3 ASSLAGTNPGELF
TRBJ1-1 many NA TRBV12-3/TRBV12-4 ASNLNMNTEAF
TRBJ2-3 few TRBD2 TRBV7-2 ASSLGGGGVTQY
TRBJ2-7 few TRBD1 TRBV24-1 ATSPDRVPHEQY
TRBJ1-1 many NA TRBV7-6 ASSLGGYIDTEAF
TRBJ1-1 NA NA TRBV11-3 ASWGGENTEAF
TRBJ1-4 few NA TRBV29-1 SVGRDSEKLF
TRBJ2-7 few NA TRBV12-3/TRBV12-4 ASSKKAGVVEQY
TRBJ2-7 NA TRBD2 TRBV20-1 SARDSRTSGGVYEQY
TRBJ2-5 few NA TRBV24-1 ASATGLGETQY
TRBJ1-1 NA NA TRBV6-1 ASKRSGGQYTEAF
TRBJ2-5 few TRBD1 TRBV29-1 SVLGQVGTQY
TRBJ2-5 NA TRBD2 TRBV6-1 ATSGTRPNQETQY
TRBJ1-1 many NA TRBV12-3/TRBV12-4 ASSLGQRSEAF
TRBJ1-1 NA NA TRBV6-2/TRBV6-3 ASSYDRLNTEAF
TRBJ2-1 NA TRBD2 TRBV6-2/TRBV6-3 ASSLAGNPDYNEQF
TRBJ1-5 NA TRBD1 TRBV20-1 SARGLNRGSSNQPQH
TRBJ2-1 NA TRBD2 TRBV2 ASSRGLAVSYNEQF
TRBJ2-3 NA TRBD2 TRBV4-3 ASSQVTSGGGDTQY
TRBJ2-6 NA NA TRBV12-3/TRBV12-4 AGGTGANVLT
TRBJ2-3 few NA TRBV14 ASSSRFDTQY
TRBJ1-2 NA TRBD1 TRBV10-2 ASRGTGGPLYGYT
TRBJ1-1 NA TRBD1 TRBV19 ASRVTGTEAF
TRBJ2-3 NA NA TRBV20-1 SARLRARGTQY
TRBJ1-4 NA NA TRBV7-2 ASSGTGSINEKLF
TRBJ1-5 NA TRBD1 TRBV5-6 ASSLGGRGLKQPQH
TRBJ2-3 NA NA TRBV6-4 ASSDGLSTDTQY
TRBJ2-7 once NA TRBV30 AWTPPSYEQY
TRBJ1-3 few NA TRBV20-1 SASTGRTGNTIY
TRBJ2-7 few NA TRBV12-3/TRBV12-4 ASSINYGPYEQY
TRBJ2-3 NA NA TRBV5-1 ASSRSGENTDTQY
TRBJ1-1 NA NA TRBV6-5 ASRSRRGEAF
TRBJ2-7 few NA TRBV12-3/TRBV12-4 ASSLLGVSYEQY
TRBJ1-1 NA TRBD1 TRBV5-1 ASSKTGQGALNTEAF
TRBJ1-2 NA NA TRBV10-3 AISEPGKRQGDHGYT
TRBJ2-1 few NA TRBV6-2/TRBV6-3 ASSLPIQGSNNEQF
TRBJ1-6 NA NA TRBV19 ASGAVQNNSPLH
TRBJ2-7 NA NA TRBV6-1 ASSQQLPYEQY
TRBJ1-2 NA NA TRBV5-1 ASTRGYGGLLAGYT
TRBJ2-7 NA TRBD2 TRBV5-1 ASSLGVTSAYEQY
TRBJ2-7 NA TRBD2 TRBV12-5 ASGFSLAGVTYEQY
TRBJ2-5 NA TRBD2 TRBV6-5 ASSYSELAGGGETQY
TRBJ1-3 few NA TRBV20-1 SARADPRPGNTIY
TRBJ1-4 few TRBD1 TRBV7-3 ASSPPRDRVLEKLF
TRBJ2-5 few TRBD1 TRBV5-1 ASSGQGNQETQY
TRBJ1-2 NA TRBD1 TRBV5-5 ASSRPGTGLGYT
TRBJ2-7 few TRBD2 TRBV18 ASSPLGGSGSYEQY
TRBJ1-1 few TRBD1 TRBV5-1 ASSLVQGARLDTEAF